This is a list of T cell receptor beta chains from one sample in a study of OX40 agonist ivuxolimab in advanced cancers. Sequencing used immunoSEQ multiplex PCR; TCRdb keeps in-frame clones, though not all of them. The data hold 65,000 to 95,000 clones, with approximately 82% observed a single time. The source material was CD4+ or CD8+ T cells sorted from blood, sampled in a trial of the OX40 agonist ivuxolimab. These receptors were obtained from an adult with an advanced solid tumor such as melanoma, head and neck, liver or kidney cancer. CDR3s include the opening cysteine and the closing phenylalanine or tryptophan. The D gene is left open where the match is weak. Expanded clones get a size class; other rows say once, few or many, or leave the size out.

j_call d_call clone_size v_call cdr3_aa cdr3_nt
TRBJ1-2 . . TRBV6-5 CASSYQDSPAYGYTF TGTGCCAGCAGTTACCAGGACAGCCCCGCCTATGGCTACACCTTC
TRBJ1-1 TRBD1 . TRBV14 CASSRTGVGITEAFF TGTGCCAGCAGCCGGACAGGGGTGGGCATCACTGAAGCTTTCTTT
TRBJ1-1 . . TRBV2 CASSERVRGEAFF TGTGCCAGCAGTGAAAGGGTCCGAGGAGAAGCTTTCTTT
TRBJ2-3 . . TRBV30 CAYLRRTDTQYF TGTGCCTATCTCCGGCGCACAGATACGCAGTATTTT
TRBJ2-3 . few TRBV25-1 CASSEEYLGDTQYF TGTGCCAGCAGTGAAGAGTATCTCGGGGACACGCAGTATTTT
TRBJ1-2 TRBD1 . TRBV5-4 CASSIGPGTAMNYGYTF TGTGCCAGCAGCATAGGCCCCGGGACAGCGATGAACTATGGCTACACCTTC
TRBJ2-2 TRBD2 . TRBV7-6 CASSVLARTGELFF TGTGCCAGCAGCGTACTAGCGCGCACCGGGGAGCTGTTTTTT
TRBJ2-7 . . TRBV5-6 CASSLEHGGVYEQYF TGTGCCAGCAGCTTGGAACATGGAGGAGTCTACGAGCAGTACTTC
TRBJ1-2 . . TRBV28 CASSSGTRANYGYTF TGTGCCAGCAGCTCCGGGACACGAGCTAACTATGGCTACACCTTC
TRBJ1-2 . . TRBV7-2 CASSRNTNYGYTF TGTGCCAGCAGCAGAAACACTAACTATGGCTACACCTTC
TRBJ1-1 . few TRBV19 CASTSFERGNTEAFF TGTGCCAGTACCTCCTTCGAGCGGGGCAACACTGAAGCTTTCTTT
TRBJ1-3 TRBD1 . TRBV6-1 CASRARGVYTIYF TGTGCCAGCCGGGCCAGGGGGGTATACACCATATATTTT
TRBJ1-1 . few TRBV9 CARDCGGRSQGAFF TGTGCCAGGGACTGTGGTGGTCGGTCCCAGGGAGCTTTCTTT
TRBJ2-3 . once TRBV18 CASSPTSGSTDTQYF TGTGCCAGCTCACCGACGAGCGGAAGCACAGATACGCAGTATTTT
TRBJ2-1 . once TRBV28 CASSNYNEQFF TGTGCCAGCAGTAACTACAATGAGCAGTTCTTC
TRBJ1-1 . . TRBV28 CASSLSFRGTEAFF TGTGCCAGCAGTTTGTCGTTTCGTGGCACTGAAGCTTTCTTT
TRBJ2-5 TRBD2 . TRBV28 CASSTLAGVETQYF TGTGCCAGCAGTACCTTAGCGGGGGTAGAGACCCAGTACTTC
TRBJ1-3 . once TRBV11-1 CASSQQGSNTIYF TGTGCCAGCAGCCAGCAGGGCTCGAACACCATATATTTT
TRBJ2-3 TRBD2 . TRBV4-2 CASSQVGAGLSTDTQYF TGTGCCAGCAGCCAAGTGGGAGCGGGGCTAAGCACAGATACGCAGTATTTT
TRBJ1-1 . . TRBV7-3 CASSPRGGAISDTEAFF TGTGCCAGCAGCCCCAGAGGGGGGGCCATTAGTGACACTGAAGCTTTCTTT
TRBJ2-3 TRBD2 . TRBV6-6 CASSYPGTSGKDTQYF TGTGCCAGCAGTTACCCTGGGACTAGCGGGAAAGATACGCAGTATTTT
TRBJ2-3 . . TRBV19 CASSSERAQYF TGTGCCAGTAGTAGCGAGAGAGCGCAGTATTTT
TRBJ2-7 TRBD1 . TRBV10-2 CASKWQGESYEQYF TGCGCCAGCAAGTGGCAGGGGGAATCCTACGAGCAGTACTTC
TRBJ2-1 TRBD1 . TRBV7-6 CASSPLERQGGLYNEQFF TGTGCCAGCAGCCCATTAGAAAGACAGGGGGGGCTCTACAATGAGCAGTTCTTC
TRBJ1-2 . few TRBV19 CASSIDWTSPRYTF TGTGCCAGTAGTATTGATTGGACATCACCCCGCTACACCTTC
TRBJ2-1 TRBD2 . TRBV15 CATSRIRPGRDNEQFF TGTGCCACCAGCAGAATCCGCCCTGGGAGGGACAATGAGCAGTTCTTC
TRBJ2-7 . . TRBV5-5 CASSLTYQGIGEQYF TGTGCCAGCAGCTTAACGTATCAGGGGATTGGCGAGCAGTACTTC
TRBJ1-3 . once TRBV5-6 CASSSGNTIYF TGTGCCAGCAGTTCTGGAAACACCATATATTTT
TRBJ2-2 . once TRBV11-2 CASLQNTGELFF TGTGCCAGTCTCCAGAACACCGGGGAGCTGTTTTTT
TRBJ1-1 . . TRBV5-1 CASSLVGERGTEAFF TGCGCCAGCAGCTTGGTTGGGGAAAGAGGAACTGAAGCTTTCTTT
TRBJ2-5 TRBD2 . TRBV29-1 CSVEAGVGETQYF TGCAGCGTTGAGGCGGGAGTGGGAGAGACCCAGTACTTC
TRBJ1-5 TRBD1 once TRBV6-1 CASSRTGNNQPQHF TGTGCCAGCAGTAGGACAGGGAACAATCAGCCCCAGCATTTT
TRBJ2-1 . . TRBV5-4 CASSISLTNEQFF TGTGCCAGCAGCATCTCACTGACCAATGAGCAGTTCTTC
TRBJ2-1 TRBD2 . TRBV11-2 CASSFLQRTSGRGNEQFF TGTGCCAGCAGCTTCCTCCAACGGACTAGCGGGAGGGGGAATGAGCAGTTCTTC
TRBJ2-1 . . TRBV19 CASSIGVVYEQFF TGTGCCAGTAGTATCGGGGTCGTCTATGAGCAGTTCTTC
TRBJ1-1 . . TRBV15 CATSRDLVTAFF TGTGCCACCAGCAGAGATCTGGTGACGGCTTTCTTT
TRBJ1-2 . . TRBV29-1 CSVDLDSNYGYTF TGCAGCGTCGACCTCGACAGCAACTATGGCTACACCTTC
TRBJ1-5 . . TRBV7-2 CASSFGGPQPQHF TGTGCCAGCAGCTTCGGGGGGCCTCAGCCCCAGCATTTT
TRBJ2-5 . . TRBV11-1 CASSSEETQYF TGTGCCAGCAGCTCCGAAGAGACCCAGTACTTC
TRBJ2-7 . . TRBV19 CATKHGTYEQYF TGTGCCACCAAGCACGGCACCTACGAGCAGTACTTC
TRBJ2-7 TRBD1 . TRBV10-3 CAIRDREKQYF TGTGCCATAAGGGACAGGGAGAAGCAGTACTTC
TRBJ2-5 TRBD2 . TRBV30 CAWSVLLAEGETQYF TGTGCCTGGAGTGTACTACTAGCGGAGGGAGAGACCCAGTACTTC
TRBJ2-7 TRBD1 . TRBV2 CASTGQGSSYEQYF TGTGCCAGCACTGGACAGGGGTCCTCCTACGAGCAGTACTTC
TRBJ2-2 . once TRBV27 CASGKTRPTGELFF TGTGCCAGCGGAAAGACTAGACCCACCGGGGAGCTGTTTTTT